The 19 T cell receptor beta chains reported below all come from one sample, sequenced in a study of blood T cell repertoires in COVID-19. The data were produced by immunoSEQ multiplex PCR, yet TCRdb's version contains in-frame clones alone and is incomplete. Of tens of thousands of clones listed, roughly 90% are singletons. The sequencing sample was made of peripheral blood. All receptors come from a woman aged 60-70 years with active COVID-19.

The genes are TRBV11-2 and TRBJ2-7; possibly TRBD2 for D (6 bases). Trimming took off 2 bases at V and 0 bases at J, with 11 bases between the two ends. Germline CDR1 and CDR2: SGHAT and FQNNGV. The CDR3 totals 15 residues. The CDR3 reads CASSLSAGSSYEQYF. CDR3 nucleotides: TGTGCCAGCAGCTTATCTGCGGGGAGCTCCTACGAGCAGTACTTC.

This chain connects TRBV28 to TRBJ1-1, with 7 bases that match TRBD1. The V gene end was trimmed by 3 bases and the J gene end by 1 base; junction bases not matched to a gene: 11. The CDR3 is 17 amino acids. Germline CDR1 reads MDHEN; CDR2 reads SYDVKM. CDR3: CASSFPRDRGGNTEAFF. In DNA form, the CDR3 reads TGTGCCAGCAGTTTTCCCCGGGACAGAGGCGGGAACACTGAAGCTTTCTTT.

The chain carries TRBV30 and TRBJ1-4, with D uncertain. The germline CDR1 and CDR2 sequences are GTSNPN and SVGIG (reference sequence). With 0 bases removed from V and 0 bases from J, the gap between germline ends came to 11 bases. This CDR3 comprises 16 residues. The CDR3 coding sequence is TGTGCCTGGAGTGTGGGAGCCTCTTCAACTAATGAAAAACTGTTTTTT. Translating gives CAWSVGASSTNEKLFF. The full variable domain, its missing parts supplied by reference TRBV30 and TRBJ1-4, is SQTIHQWPATLVQPVGSPLSLECTVEGTSNPNLYWYRQAAGRGLQLLFYSVGIGQISSEVPQNLSASRPQDRQFILSSKKLLLSDSGFYLCAWSVGASSTNEKLFFGSGTQLSVL.

The chain employs TRBV18 and TRBJ2-7, with 9 bases fitting TRBD1. CDR3 length equals 16 residues. V gave up 5 bases and J gave up 5 bases; unmatched junction bases: 13. CDR1 is KGHSH and CDR2 is LQKENI in the germline V gene. The CDR3 loop is CASSELPGTGTDEQYF. CDR3 DNA: TGTGCCAGCTCAGAACTTCCCGGGACAGGGACCGACGAGCAGTACTTC.

The chain uses TRBV27 and TRBJ2-1; D might be TRBD1 (6 bases). V dropped 4 bases and J dropped 7 bases, with 14 bases sitting between them. The CDR3 spans 14 residues. The germline CDR1 and CDR2 sequences are MNHEY and SMNVEV (reference sequence). The CDR3 sequence is CASSSDSPLNEQFF. The DNA for the CDR3 is TGTGCCAGCAGTTCGGACAGTCCCCTAAATGAGCAGTTCTTC.

This rearrangement joins TRBV5-4 to TRBJ2-3; D is undetermined. CDR1 and CDR2 from the germline V gene are SGHNT and YYREEE (reference sequence). Trimming took off 1 base at V and 6 bases at J, with 12 bases between the two ends. This CDR3 is 14 amino acids long. In DNA, the CDR3 is TGTGCCAGCAGCTTGTTATCACTCGGGGATACGCAGTATTTT. Its protein product is CASSLLSLGDTQYF. Full variable domain (missing parts from reference TRBV5-4 and TRBJ2-3): ETGVTQSPTHLIKTRGQQVTLRCSSQSGHNTVSWYQQALGQGPQFIFQYYREEENGRGNFPPRFSGLQFPNYSSELNVNALELDDSALYLCASSLLSLGDTQYFGPGTRLTVL.

The genes are TRBV7-9 and TRBJ2-2; D not certain. The CDR3 loop spans 14 amino acids. The germline CDR1 and CDR2 sequences are SEHNR and FQNEAQ (reference sequence). V was pared by 2 bases and J by 4 bases, with 8 bases between. CDR3 protein: CASSLSQITGELFF. The CDR3 region has the DNA TGTGCCAGCAGCTTAAGTCAGATCACCGGGGAGCTGTTTTTT. Full variable domain (missing parts from reference TRBV7-9 and TRBJ2-2): DTGVSQNPRHKITKRGQNVTFRCDPISEHNRLYWYRQTLGQGPEFLTYFQNEAQLEKSRLLSDRFSAERPKGSFSTLEIQRTEQGDSAMYLCASSLSQITGELFFGEGSRLTVL.

This clone showed up just once. The CDR3 DNA reads TGTGCCTGGGGATCAGGAAATAGCAATCAGCCCCAGCATTTT. As protein: CAWGSGNSNQPQHF. The rearrangement uses TRBV30 and TRBJ1-5; D gene ambiguous. Trimming pared 5 bases from V and 0 bases from J, leaving 11 bases between. Germline V lookup: CDR1 GTSNPN, CDR2 SVGIG (reference sequence). The CDR3 covers 14 residues. Looking up the rest from reference TRBV30 and TRBJ1-5 gives the full variable domain: SQTIHQWPATLVQPVGSPLSLECTVEGTSNPNLYWYRQAAGRGLQLLFYSVGIGQISSEVPQNLSASRPQDRQFILSSKKLLLSDSGFYLCAWGSGNSNQPQHFGDGTRLSIL.

This clone has just a few counts. The chain is built from TRBV7-8 and TRBJ1-5; D unresolved. Germline V lookup: CDR1 SGHVS, CDR2 FQNEAQ. The length of the CDR3 is 16 residues. V was trimmed by 1 base and J by 3 bases, leaving 13 bases between them. CDR3 loop: CASSLGAGRSNQPQHF. The CDR3 DNA reads as TGTGCCAGCAGCTTAGGTGCGGGGAGGTCCAATCAGCCCCAGCATTTT.

The chain combines TRBV19 with TRBJ2-1; D ambiguous. This CDR3 region has 16 residues. The V gene lost 5 bases and the J gene lost 0 bases, with 14 bases spanning the gap. Germline lookup yields CDR1 LNHDA and CDR2 SQIVND (reference sequence). CDR3 in DNA: TGTGCCAGTAGTGAGAGCCGATTAAGCTCCTACAATGAGCAGTTCTTC. This gives the protein CASSESRLSSYNEQFF.

This rearrangement joins TRBV5-1 to TRBJ2-1; 7 bases line up with TRBD1. This CDR3 has 21 amino acids. The V segment lost 4 bases and the J segment 0 bases; nucleotides outside the gene matches: 22. The germline CDR1 and CDR2 sequences are SGHRS and YFSETQ. The CDR3 bases are TGCGCCAGCAGCCCCATAGGGGGCCGGGCCGGAGAGAAGGGCTCCTACAATGAGCAGTTCTTC. This codes for CASSPIGGRAGEKGSYNEQFF.

The rearrangement links TRBV27 to TRBJ2-1, with 10 bases aligning to TRBD2. V lost 4 bases, J lost 0 bases, and 12 bases stayed unmatched. The germline V gene has CDR1 MNHEY and CDR2 SMNVEV (reference sequence). The CDR3 covers 19 residues. CDR3 amino acids: CASSSPPAGGRSSYNEQFF. As DNA, the CDR3 is TGTGCCAGCAGTTCCCCCCCAGCGGGAGGGCGCAGCTCCTACAATGAGCAGTTCTTC.

The chain uses TRBV5-4 and TRBJ2-5; a possible D gene is TRBD1 (5 bases). Germline V CDR1 and CDR2: SGHNT, YYREEE (reference sequence). The CDR3 sequence is 14 residues long. V dropped 0 bases and J dropped 1 base, with 7 bases sitting between them. In DNA form, the CDR3 reads TGTGCCAGCAGCTTGGGGGGCCTCCAAGAGACCCAGTACTTC. It translates to CASSLGGLQETQYF.

The chain uses TRBV7-2 and TRBJ1-1, with D hard to call. The CDR3 is 17 amino acids. Germline lookup yields CDR1 SGHTA and CDR2 FQGNSA. V was shortened by 0 bases and J by 0 bases, with 14 bases between the two germline ends. CDR3 in amino acids: CASSLAYIPPMNTEAFF. CDR3 nucleotide sequence: TGTGCCAGCAGCTTAGCGTACATCCCACCGATGAACACTGAAGCTTTCTTT.

The chain recombines TRBV6-1 with TRBJ1-2; a possible D gene is TRBD1 (5 bases). The V gene lost 2 bases and the J gene lost 5 bases, with 15 bases spanning the gap. Germline lookup yields CDR1 MNHNS and CDR2 SASEGT. The CDR3 has 15 amino acids. The chain's CDR3 is CASSEFRQLRYGYTF. Written as DNA, the CDR3 is TGTGCCAGCAGTGAATTTAGACAGCTGAGGTATGGCTACACCTTC.

This chain links TRBV18 with TRBJ1-4, with D maybe TRBD1 (6 bases). The CDR3 sequence is 14 residues long. V lost 3 bases and J 8 bases, leaving 13 bases between the germline ends. Germline CDR1 reads KGHSH; CDR2 reads LQKENI. In nucleotides, the CDR3 is TGTGCCAGCTCACCTTCCCCTCAGGGGGAAAAACTGTTTTTT. This encodes CASSPSPQGEKLFF.

The chain has TRBV14 and TRBJ1-2; 7 nucleotides agree with TRBD1. V lost 4 bases and J lost 2; bases outside the gene matches: 10. Germline V gene lookup returns CDR1 SGHDN and CDR2 FVKESK. The CDR3 sequence is 16 residues long. CDR3 in amino acids: CASSPLQGRGNYGYTF. In DNA form, the CDR3 reads TGTGCCAGCAGCCCACTTCAAGGCAGGGGGAACTATGGCTACACCTTC.

The chain has TRBV5-5 and TRBJ2-7; D is uncertain. The V gene lost 2 bases and the J gene lost 2 bases, with 14 bases spanning the gap. Per the germline V gene, CDR1 is SGHKS and CDR2 is YYEKEE (reference sequence). The CDR3 is 15 residues long. CDR3 in amino acids: CASSFPPPATYEQYF. DNA for the CDR3: TGTGCCAGCAGCTTTCCCCCCCCCGCTACCTACGAGCAGTACTTC.

CDR3 coding DNA: TGTGCCAGCAGCCCCGGGACAGGGGGTATGAACACCGGGGAGCTGTTTTTT. It yields the protein CASSPGTGGMNTGELFF. The chain has TRBV5-5 and TRBJ2-2, with TRBD1 matching 11 bases. Germline CDR1 SGHKS, CDR2 YYEKEE (reference sequence). The CDR3 is made up of 17 amino acids. V dropped 4 bases and J dropped 1; count of bases not matched to a gene: 6.